The sequence of this T cell receptor (beta chain) was determined in a study of vaccination and CD4 T cells after COVID-19. In the study overall: Nasal swab PCR showed SARS-CoV-2 in convalescent patients, roughly nine with mild and one with severe disease. Convalescent individuals numbered four females and six males, two being Hispanic. Timing of post-vaccine sample collection was a median about 72 days after dose two, with a range of 14 to 241. Three convalescent patients gave samples at day 14 and days 161 to 241 post-vaccination.

Trimming left V 4 bases short and J 7 bases short, with 18 bases between. CDR1 and CDR2 (germline): SGHKS, YYEKEE (reference sequence). The CDR3 length is 15 residues. Time point reported: late sampling 161 to 241 days after vaccination in a few convalescent patients. TCRdb ran MiXCR on the PCR reads and lists one entry per CDR3 protein. Of some 33,000 distinct CDR3 sequences listed, 35% to 45% are singletons. This clonotype was observed a few times. The material was CD4+ T cells from blood, obtained about 7 months after SARS-CoV-2 vaccination. V gene TRBV5-5 combines with J gene TRBJ1-5; possibly TRBD1 for D (6 bases). The TCR originated in a human donor who had recovered from COVID-19. The CDR3 region has the DNA TGTGCCAGCAGCCGCGAACCAGGGGTGAGGCAGCCCCAGCATTTT. Its translation: CASSREPGVRQPQHF.